This note documents a single T cell receptor (beta chain) sequence. V lost 3 bases, J lost 5 bases, and 16 bases lay in between. Germline V gives CDR1 MGHDK, CDR2 SYGVNS. This CDR3 region has 15 residues. Terminally differentiated effector memory CD45RA+ cells were left out of the naive CD8 fraction, which was CD45RO-negative and positively selected for CCR7. This specimen comes from a study of shared clonotypes between healthy human individuals. TCRdb keeps only in-frame clones here, not all; method: immunoSEQ multiplex PCR. The table has approximately 740,000 clones, 80% to 95% seen once; the top ten hold around 24%.

This receptor was identified in a man aged 25 to 45 in good health. The specimen was naive CD8+ T cells sorted from blood. The rearrangement uses TRBV25-1 and TRBJ2-5; perhaps TRBD1 as D (6 bases). CDR3 sequence (DNA): TGTGCCAGCAGTGACGCCCTACAGGGTCGGGAGACCCAGTACTTC. Protein product: CASSDALQGRETQYF. Looking up the rest from reference TRBV25-1 and TRBJ2-5 gives the full variable domain: EADIYQTPRYLVIGTGKKITLECSQTMGHDKMYWYQQDPGMELHLIHYSYGVNSTEKGDLSSESTVSRIRTEHFPLTLESARPSHTSQYLCASSDALQGRETQYFGPGTRLLVL.